A single sample gave rise to the 8 T cell receptor beta chains below, sequenced in a study of Ad26.COV2.S vaccination and SARS-CoV-2 variants. Treatment given: 19 received Ad26.COV2.S at low or high dose, single or two shots; several received placebo; per-sample allocation not given. Repertoires come from day 63 after the first vaccine or placebo injection. Sequencing used immunoSEQ multiplex PCR; TCRdb keeps in-frame clones, though not all of them. The sample lists 400,000 to 450,000 clones; 90% were seen once. Specimen: peripheral blood, collected in a trial of Ad26.COV2.S vaccine versus placebo. The receptors here all came from a person aged 18 to 59 who received the Ad26.COV2.S COVID-19 vaccine or a placebo.

This chain uses TRBV11-2 with TRBJ2-5; perhaps TRBD1 as D (6 bases). With 4 bases removed from V and 2 bases from J, the gap between germline ends came to 14 bases. Germline V gene lookup returns CDR1 SGHAT and CDR2 FQNNGV. This CDR3 has 15 residues. The CDR3 sequence: CASSSGERMQETQYF. CDR3 DNA: TGTGCCAGCAGCTCAGGGGAGCGGATGCAAGAGACCCAGTACTTC. The variable domain in full, completed from reference TRBV11-2 and TRBJ2-5, reads EAGVAQSPRYKIIEKRQSVAFWCNPISGHATLYWYQQILGQGPKLLIQFQNNGVVDDSQLPKDRFSAERLKGVDSTLKIQPAKLEDSAVYLCASSSGERMQETQYFGPGTRLLVL.

In DNA, the CDR3 is TGTGCCAGCAGTCAAACCGGGACTAGCGGGCCGACCACGTACAATGAGCAGTTCTTC. As protein: CASSQTGTSGPTTYNEQFF. The chain links TRBV12-1 to TRBJ2-1; TRBD2 is the table's D call and was not checked against the DNA. TRBV12-1 has pseudogene status. This CDR3 is built from 19 residues.

The V call is TRBV5-1, the J call TRBJ2-1; D gene uncertain. Germline V gives CDR1 SGHRS, CDR2 YFSETQ. Trimming shortened V by 0 bases and J by 10 bases, and 5 bases separated the two germline ends. This CDR3 spans 11 amino acids. The CDR3 nucleotides are TGCGCCAGCAGCTTGGTAGAGGAGCAGTTCTTC. Residues: CASSLVEEQFF.

The chain recombines TRBV11-1 with TRBJ2-7; D is ambiguous. In germline, CDR1 is SGHAT, CDR2 FQDESV (reference sequence). The length of the CDR3 is 15 residues. Between the trimmed V and J ends, which lost 5 bases and 3 bases, there was a span of 17 bases. For the CDR3, the DNA is TGTGCCAGCAGCGCCCCACAGTCCGCCTTCTACGAGCAGTACTTC. Translation gives CASSAPQSAFYEQYF.

The genes are TRBV6-1 and TRBJ1-2, with 7 bases lining up with TRBD1. V lost 2 bases to trimming and J lost 4 bases; unmatched junction nucleotides: 7. The length of the CDR3 is 15 residues. Germline V gene data show CDR1 as MNHNS and CDR2 as SASEGT. The DNA for the CDR3 is TGTGCCAGCAGTGAACGGGACAGCTGGGGCTATGGCTACACCTTC. Its protein product is CASSERDSWGYGYTF.

This clone has only one observation. The CDR3 region has the DNA TGTGCCACCAGCAGAGTATCCGGGGCGGGGGAAAAACTGTTTTTT. The encoded protein is CATSRVSGAGEKLFF. The J gene is TRBJ1-4, the V gene TRBV15; perhaps TRBD1 as D (5 bases). The germline V gene has CDR1 LNHNV and CDR2 YYDKDF (reference sequence). CDR3 length: 15 residues. Deletions cut 1 base from V and 8 bases from J, with 14 bases between.

This rearrangement joins TRBV6-5 to TRBJ2-5; perhaps TRBD1 as D (5 bases). Germline CDR1 MNHEY, CDR2 SVGAGI. The CDR3 has 14 residues. The V gene lost 6 bases and the J gene lost 2 bases, with 13 bases spanning the gap. The CDR3 DNA follows: TGTGCCAGCAGCTTTACAGGACGTCAAGAGACCCAGTACTTC. Encoded protein: CASSFTGRQETQYF.

This chain links TRBV3-1 (or the pseudogene TRBV3-2) with TRBJ2-3; D is possibly TRBD1 or TRBD2 (6 bases each). Trimming removed 1 base at V and 3 bases at J, with 11 bases between. CDR1 and CDR2 (germline): LGHDT, YNNKEL (reference sequence). The CDR3 contains 15 residues. The CDR3 DNA sequence: TGTGCCAGCAGCCAAGTCGGGGGCCCGACAGATACGCAGTATTTT. Translating gives CASSQVGGPTDTQYF.